The 9 T cell receptor beta chains presented below share a single source sample, sequenced in a study of T cell responses to AZD1222 COVID-19 vaccine. Clones were sequenced by immunoSEQ multiplex PCR, and TCRdb holds only the in-frame ones, with some missing. The data show 130,000 to 150,000 clones, with about 92% seen just once and roughly 12% held by the top ten. The material was peripheral blood, obtained after recovery from COVID-19. The receptor set was obtained from an adult who had recovered from COVID-19.

The chain recombines TRBV19 with TRBJ1-4, with TRBD1 matching 7 bases. This CDR3 region has 15 residues. The germline gives CDR1 LNHDA, CDR2 SQIVND (reference sequence). Trimming took 6 bases from V and 0 from J; bases not matched to a gene: 4. CDR3 in amino acids: CASRTQGATNEKLFF. As DNA, the CDR3 is TGTGCCAGTAGAACGCAGGGGGCAACTAATGAAAAACTGTTTTTT.

The chain uses TRBV18 and TRBJ1-1; no clear D. This CDR3 region has 13 residues. CDR1 is KGHSH, CDR2 LQKENI, per germline. Between the trimmed V and J ends, which lost 6 bases and 6 bases, there was a span of 14 bases. The DNA for the CDR3 is TGTGCCAGCTCCGAAGCAGGAAATTCTGAAGCTTTCTTT. Its protein product is CASSEAGNSEAFF. Based on the CDR3 plus reference TRBV18 and TRBJ1-1, the full variable domain is NAGVMQNPRHLVRRRGQEARLRCSPMKGHSHVYWYRQLPEEGLKFMVYLQKENIIDESGMPKERFSAEFPKEGPSILRIQQVVRGDSAAYFCASSEAGNSEAFFGQGTRLTVV.

Only a few counts were recorded for this clone. The chain has TRBV5-1 and TRBJ1-1; D is possibly TRBD1 (5 bases). Looked up from germline, CDR1 is SGHRS and CDR2 is YFSETQ. This CDR3 is 15 amino acids long. Trimming took 1 base from V and 5 from J, leaving 15 bases between them. The chain's CDR3 is CASSLIRGEGTEAFF. In nucleotides, the CDR3 is TGCGCCAGCAGCTTGATTCGGGGTGAGGGGACTGAAGCTTTCTTT.

The chain carries TRBV6-5 and TRBJ2-7, with 11 bases identical to TRBD1. V shed 7 bases and J 4 bases; nucleotides not matched to a gene: 3. The CDR3 totals 13 residues. The germline CDR1 and CDR2 sequences are MNHEY and SVGAGI. The CDR3 reads CASNRDRGYEQYF. The CDR3 nucleotides read TGTGCCAGCAACCGGGACAGGGGGTACGAGCAGTACTTC.

The genes are TRBV6-1 and TRBJ1-4, with a possible D match to TRBD1 (5 bases). V lost 3 bases and J lost 3, with 11 bases in between. This CDR3 has 15 residues. Germline lookup yields CDR1 MNHNS and CDR2 SASEGT. This CDR3 reads CASSERSGANEKLFF. The CDR3 DNA follows: TGTGCCAGCAGTGAGCGGTCGGGGGCTAATGAAAAACTGTTTTTT.

The gene calls are TRBV7-2 and TRBJ1-2, with D uncertain. CDR3 length: 12 amino acids. Between the trimmed V and J ends, which lost 2 bases and 4 bases, there was a span of 5 bases. Germline values: CDR1 SGHTA, CDR2 FQGNSA. The CDR3 reads CASSLSPYGYTF. CDR3 sequence (DNA): TGTGCCAGCAGCTTAAGTCCCTATGGCTACACCTTC.

This clone was observed once. The chain employs TRBV6-6 and TRBJ2-1; 9 nucleotides align to TRBD2. With V trimmed by 8 bases and J by 7 bases, 6 bases remained unmatched. Looked up from germline, CDR1 is MNHNY and CDR2 is SVGAGI (reference sequence). The CDR3 has 13 amino acids. DNA for the CDR3: TGTGCCAGCGGGACTAGCCATTCGAATGAGCAGTTCTTC. It is translated as CASGTSHSNEQFF.

V gene TRBV5-1 combines with J gene TRBJ2-1; 9 positions agree with TRBD2. Trimming cost V 0 bases and J 2 bases; bases outside gene matches: 3. CDR3 length equals 16 residues. The germline V gene encodes CDR1 SGHRS and CDR2 YFSETQ. The CDR3 protein is CASSLVREGPYNEQFF. The CDR3 DNA reads TGCGCCAGCAGCTTGGTGCGGGAGGGTCCCTACAATGAGCAGTTCTTC.

V is TRBV13 and J is TRBJ2-2; D uncertain. CDR1 PRHDT and CDR2 FYEKMQ come from the germline V gene (reference sequence). V lost 5 bases and J 6 bases, leaving 10 bases between the germline ends. The CDR3 is 13 residues long. CDR3 protein: CASSEAPSGELFF. CDR3 nucleotides: TGTGCCAGCAGCGAGGCTCCGTCCGGGGAGCTGTTTTTT. The full variable domain, in which reference TRBV13 and TRBJ2-2 provide the parts outside the CDR3, is AAGVIQSPRHLIKEKRETATLKCYPIPRHDTVYWYQQGPGQDPQFLISFYEKMQSDKGSIPDRFSAQQFSDYHSELNMSSLELGDSALYFCASSEAPSGELFFGEGSRLTVL.